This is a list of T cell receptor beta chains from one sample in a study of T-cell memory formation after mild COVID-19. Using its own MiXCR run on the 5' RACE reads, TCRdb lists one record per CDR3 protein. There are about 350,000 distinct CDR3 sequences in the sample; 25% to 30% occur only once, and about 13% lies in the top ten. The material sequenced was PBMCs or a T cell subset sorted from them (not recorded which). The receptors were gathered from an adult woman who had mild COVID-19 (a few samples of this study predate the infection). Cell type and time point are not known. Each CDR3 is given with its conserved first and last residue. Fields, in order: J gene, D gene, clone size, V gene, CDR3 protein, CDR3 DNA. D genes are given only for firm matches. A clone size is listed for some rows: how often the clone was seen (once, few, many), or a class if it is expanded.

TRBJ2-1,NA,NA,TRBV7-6,CASSLTGPIDSEQFF,TGTGCCAGCAGCTTAACCGGGCCCATAGACAGTGAGCAGTTCTTC
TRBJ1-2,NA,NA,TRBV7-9,CASSRPGPGYTF,TGTGCCAGCAGCAGACCGGGGCCTGGATACACCTTC
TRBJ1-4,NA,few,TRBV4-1,CASSQESPESTNEKLFF,TGCGCCAGCAGCCAAGAATCCCCAGAATCAACTAATGAAAAACTGTTTTTT
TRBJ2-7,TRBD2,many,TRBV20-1,CSAPGLAREQYF,TGCAGTGCTCCGGGACTAGCGCGCGAGCAGTACTTC
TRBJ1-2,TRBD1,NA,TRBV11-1,CASSLAPGTGIDYGYTF,TGTGCCAGCAGCTTAGCCCCCGGGACAGGGATCGACTATGGCTACACCTTC
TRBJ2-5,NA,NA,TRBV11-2,CASTPTGFPETQYF,TGTGCCAGCACCCCAACAGGGTTTCCGGAGACCCAGTACTTC
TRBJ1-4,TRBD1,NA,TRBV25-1,CASRGDMGQEGEKLFF,TGTGCCAGCAGGGGGGATATGGGACAGGAAGGAGAAAAACTGTTTTTT
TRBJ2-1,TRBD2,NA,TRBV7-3,CASSLGSASGRAEQFF,TGTGCCAGCAGCTTGGGGTCGGCTAGCGGGAGAGCTGAGCAGTTCTTC
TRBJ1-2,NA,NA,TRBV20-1,CSAPLERYTF,TGCAGTGCCCCTCTGGAGCGCTACACCTTC
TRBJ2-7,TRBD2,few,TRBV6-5,CASRPFSWLAGRRNEQYF,TGTGCCAGCAGGCCTTTTTCTTGGCTAGCGGGAAGAAGGAACGAGCAGTACTTC
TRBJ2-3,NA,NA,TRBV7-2,CASSLTDTHYF,TGTGCCAGCAGCCTCACAGATACGCATTATTTT
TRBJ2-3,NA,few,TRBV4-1,CASSQEREADTQYF,TGCGCCAGCAGCCAAGAGCGAGAGGCAGATACGCAGTATTTT
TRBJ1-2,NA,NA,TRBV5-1,CASRRGTENYGYTF,TGCGCCAGCAGACGGGGGACGGAAAACTATGGCTACACCTTC
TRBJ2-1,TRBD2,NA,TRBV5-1,CASSYGRAEVYNEQFF,TGCGCCAGCAGCTACGGGAGGGCCGAGGTCTACAATGAGCAGTTCTTC
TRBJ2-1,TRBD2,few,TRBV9,CASSVAPALTSGYNEQFF,TGTGCCAGCAGCGTAGCCCCTGCCTTGACTAGCGGGTACAATGAGCAGTTCTTC
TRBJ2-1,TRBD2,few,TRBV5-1,CASSLAMSGGYGSYNEQFF,TGCGCCAGCAGCTTGGCCATGAGCGGGGGCTACGGCTCCTACAATGAGCAGTTCTTC
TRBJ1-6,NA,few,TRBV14,CASSQAGRHNSPLHF,TGTGCCAGCAGCCAAGCGGGACGGCATAATTCACCCCTCCACTTT
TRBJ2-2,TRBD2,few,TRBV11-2,CASSLGTSGRTGELFF,TGTGCCAGCAGCTTAGGGACTAGCGGGAGGACCGGGGAGCTGTTTTTT
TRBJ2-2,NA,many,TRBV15,CATRWDTGELFF,TGTGCCACCCGTTGGGACACCGGGGAGCTGTTTTTT
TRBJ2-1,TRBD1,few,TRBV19,CASSRQGLFSGNEQFF,TGTGCCAGTAGCCGACAGGGTTTGTTTTCCGGGAATGAGCAGTTCTTC
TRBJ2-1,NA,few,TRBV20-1,CSARPHGTRSYNEQFF,TGCAGTGCTAGACCCCACGGAACTCGTTCCTACAATGAGCAGTTCTTC
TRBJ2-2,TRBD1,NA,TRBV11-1,CASSGGTGFRPGELFF,TGTGCCAGCAGCGGCGGGACAGGGTTTCGTCCCGGGGAGCTGTTTTTT